The 14 T cell receptor beta chains listed next were all sequenced from one sample in a study of regulatory T cells in long-lasting Graves disease. Assembly of TCR beta libraries relied on iRepertoire HTBI primers together with Arm-PCR of CDR3 regions. TCRdb passed the multiplex PCR reads through MiXCR, listing each CDR3 protein once. This table has roughly 610,000 distinct CDR3 sequences, 15% to 20% appearing once. Time point defined: newly diagnosed GD, antithyroid drugs for less than 3 months. RNA isolated from PBMCs was used to make the TCR library. The same specimen was also included in a second study, on T cells in Graves' hyperthyroidism and ophthalmopathy.

The source was peripheral blood mononuclear cells (PBMCs), collected at new diagnosis, from a patient treated with antithyroid drugs. Receptors were obtained from a man aged 18 to 30 with Graves disease.

This clonotype has a count of ten or more. This chain joins TRBV12-3 or TRBV12-4 and TRBJ1-4; D call uncertain. V was clipped by 4 bases and J by 8 bases, with 11 bases between them. The length of the CDR3 is 13 residues. CDR3 nucleotides: TGTGCCAGCAGTTCGAAGACGGCGGAAAAACTGTTTTTT. Its protein product is CASSSKTAEKLFF.

The chain employs TRBV12-3 or TRBV12-4 and TRBJ2-2; possible D gene TRBD2, 5 bases. V lost 7 bases and J lost 1, with 16 bases in between. This CDR3 is 16 amino acids long. This CDR3 reads CASTGPPSRNTGELFF. CDR3 in DNA: TGTGCCAGCACCGGCCCCCCTAGCAGGAACACCGGGGAGCTGTTTTTT.

The V call is TRBV3-1, the J call TRBJ2-1; D is unclear. The CDR3 extends over 13 amino acids. V lost 8 bases and J lost 8, with 16 bases in between. Germline loops: CDR1 LGHDT, CDR2 YNNKEL (reference sequence). CDR3 in DNA: TGTGCCAGCCGACGGACCCCCGGACATGAGCAGTTCTTC. This translates into CASRRTPGHEQFF.

The rearrangement uses TRBV5-6 and TRBJ2-1; the D is unclear. Germline V gene lookup returns CDR1 SGHDT and CDR2 YYEEEE. Trimming took 8 bases from V and 2 from J, leaving 14 bases between them. CDR3 length: 14 amino acids. This CDR3 reads CASARTLAYNEQFF. In DNA form, the CDR3 reads TGTGCCAGTGCTAGGACGTTAGCCTACAATGAGCAGTTCTTC.

This clonotype has at least ten counts. The rearrangement uses TRBV28 and TRBJ1-1, with 10 bases matching TRBD1. The V gene end was trimmed by 4 bases and the J gene end by 7 bases; junction bases not matched to a gene: 9. The CDR3 has 15 residues. Germline CDR1 reads MDHEN; CDR2 reads SYDVKM. CDR3 coding DNA: TGTGCCAGCAGTTCCCCGGGACAGGGGAACGTTGAAGCTTTCTTT. This encodes CASSSPGQGNVEAFF. Full variable domain (missing parts from reference TRBV28 and TRBJ1-1): DVKVTQSSRYLVKRTGEKVFLECVQDMDHENMFWYRQDPGLGLRLIYFSYDVKMKEKGDIPEGYSVSREKKERFSLILESASTNQTSMYLCASSSPGQGNVEAFFGQGTRLTVV.

This clonotype was seen repeatedly, ten times or more. The V and J genes are TRBV28 and TRBJ2-7; TRBD1 matches at 10 bases. The CDR3 is 16 residues long. Trimming cost V 3 bases and J 1 base; bases outside gene matches: 6. CDR1 is MDHEN and CDR2 is SYDVKM in the germline V gene. The CDR3 nucleotides read TGTGCCAGCAGTTTCTTGGACAGGGGGAAATCCTACGAGCAGTACTTC. It is translated as CASSFLDRGKSYEQYF.

The table lists this clonotype with a few counts. For the CDR3, the DNA is TGCGCCAGCAGCCCCGAGGCGAGGAACACTGAAGCTTTCTTT. Its translation: CASSPEARNTEAFF. The V and J genes are TRBV5-1 and TRBJ1-1; D unresolved. V was clipped by 4 bases and J by 1 base, with 11 bases between them. CDR3 length: 14 amino acids. The V gene's germline CDR1 is SGHRS and CDR2 YFSETQ.

This clonotype was seen a handful of times. This chain connects TRBV6-1 to TRBJ2-5; D gene unclear. The CDR3 is made up of 10 amino acids. Germline CDR1 MNHNS, CDR2 SASEGT. Trimming stripped 8 bases from V and 7 bases from J, with 8 bases between. For the CDR3, the DNA is TGTGCCAGCGCCATGCGGACCCAGTACTTC. Encoded protein: CASAMRTQYF.

This clonotype was seen more than once but under ten times. The chain has TRBV7-3 and TRBJ2-2; no reliable D call. This CDR3 contains 14 residues. V lost 1 base and J 1 base, leaving 4 bases between the germline ends. Germline V lookup: CDR1 SGHTA, CDR2 FQGTGA. CDR3 residues: CASSLRWNTGELFF. The DNA of the CDR3 is TGTGCCAGCAGCTTAAGGTGGAACACCGGGGAGCTGTTTTTT.

In its sample, this clonotype was seen many times. V gene TRBV28 combines with J gene TRBJ1-1, with D possibly TRBD1 on 5 matching bases. Germline loops: CDR1 MDHEN, CDR2 SYDVKM. With 3 bases removed from V and 5 bases from J, the gap between germline ends came to 13 bases. The CDR3 loop spans 14 amino acids. For the CDR3, the DNA is TGTGCCAGCAGTTTCCGGGGGGGAGGTACTGAAGCTTTCTTT. Translating it yields CASSFRGGGTEAFF.

Ten or more counts support this clonotype. This rearrangement joins TRBV7-2 to TRBJ2-5; tentative D call: TRBD2 (6 bases). V gave up 4 bases and J gave up 5 bases, with 14 bases separating them. The CDR3 extends over 14 amino acids. Germline V gene sequence: CDR1 SGHTA, CDR2 FQGNSA. The DNA of the CDR3 is TGTGCCAGCAGCTCTGGACTACCTGGGGAGACCCAGTACTTC. This gives the protein CASSSGLPGETQYF.

This clonotype appeared many times. The chain has TRBV7-9 and TRBJ2-7, with 10 positions matching TRBD1. The CDR3 totals 13 residues. Trimming took 6 bases from V and 2 from J; bases not matched to a gene: 1. Germline assignment: CDR1 SEHNR and CDR2 FQNEAQ (reference sequence). The CDR3 is CASRDRGAYEQYF. The CDR3 coding sequence is TGTGCCAGCAGGGACAGGGGGGCCTACGAGCAGTACTTC.

V is TRBV13 and J is TRBJ2-7; D tentatively reads TRBD1 or TRBD2 (5 bases each). The CDR3 has 16 residues. Germline V gene data show CDR1 as PRHDT and CDR2 as FYEKMQ (reference sequence). Trimming pared 5 bases from V and 0 bases from J, leaving 17 bases between. CDR3 sequence reads: CASSQGAAGSSYEQYF. For the CDR3, the DNA is TGTGCCAGCAGCCAAGGGGCGGCGGGTAGCTCCTACGAGCAGTACTTC.

V and J are TRBV27 and TRBJ2-1, with a tentative D call TRBD2 (6 bases). The CDR3 runs to 16 residues. CDR1 MNHEY and CDR2 SMNVEV come from the germline V gene (reference sequence). The V and J ends lost 2 bases and 7 bases respectively, with 18 bases between them. CDR3 DNA: TGTGCCAGCAGTTTAAATCAGGGAGGTAAGGGGAATGAGCAGTTCTTC. This translates into CASSLNQGGKGNEQFF.